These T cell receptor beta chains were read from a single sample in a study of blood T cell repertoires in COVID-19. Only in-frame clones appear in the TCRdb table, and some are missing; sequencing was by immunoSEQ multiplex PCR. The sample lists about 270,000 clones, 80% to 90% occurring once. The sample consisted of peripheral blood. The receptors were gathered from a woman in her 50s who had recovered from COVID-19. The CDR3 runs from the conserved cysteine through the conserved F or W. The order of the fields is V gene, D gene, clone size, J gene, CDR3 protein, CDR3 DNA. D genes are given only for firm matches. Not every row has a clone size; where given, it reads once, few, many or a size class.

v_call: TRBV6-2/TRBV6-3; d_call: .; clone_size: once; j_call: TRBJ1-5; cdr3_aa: CASSYSLVSNQPQHF; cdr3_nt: TGTGCCAGCAGTTACTCTCTTGTGAGCAATCAGCCCCAGCATTTT
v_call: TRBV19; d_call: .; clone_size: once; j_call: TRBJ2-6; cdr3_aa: CASSSDSSGANVLTF; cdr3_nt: TGTGCCAGTAGTTCAGACTCCTCTGGGGCCAACGTCCTGACTTTC
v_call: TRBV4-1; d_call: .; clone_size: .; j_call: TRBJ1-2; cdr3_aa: CASSPPGHSQGYTF; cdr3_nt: TGCGCCAGCAGCCCGCCCGGACACTCGCAGGGCTACACCTTC
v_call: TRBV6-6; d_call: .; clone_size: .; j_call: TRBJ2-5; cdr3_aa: CASSPTGETQYF; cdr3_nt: TGTGCCAGCAGTCCAACAGGGGAGACCCAGTACTTC
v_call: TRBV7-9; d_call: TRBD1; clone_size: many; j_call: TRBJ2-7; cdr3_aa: CASSSPGQGREQYF; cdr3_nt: TGTGCCAGCAGCTCACCGGGACAGGGCCGCGAGCAGTACTTC
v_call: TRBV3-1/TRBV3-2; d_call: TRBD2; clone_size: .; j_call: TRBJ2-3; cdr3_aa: CASSPATSGAITDTQYF; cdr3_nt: TGTGCCAGCAGCCCTGCGACTAGCGGGGCCATCACAGATACGCAGTATTTT
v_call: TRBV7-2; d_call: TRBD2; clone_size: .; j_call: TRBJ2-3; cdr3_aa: CASSASGTSVRNTQYF; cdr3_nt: TGTGCCAGCAGCGCATCCGGGACTAGCGTTAGAAATACGCAGTATTTT
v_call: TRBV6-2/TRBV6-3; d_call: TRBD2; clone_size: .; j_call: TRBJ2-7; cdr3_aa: CASSYRTSGKLEQYF; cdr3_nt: TGTGCCAGCAGTTACCGGACTAGCGGGAAGCTCGAGCAGTACTTC
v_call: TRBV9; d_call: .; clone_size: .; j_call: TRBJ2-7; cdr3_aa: CASTPGPTSTHSYEQYF; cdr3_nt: TGTGCCAGCACCCCAGGCCCCACTAGTACCCACTCCTACGAGCAGTACTTC
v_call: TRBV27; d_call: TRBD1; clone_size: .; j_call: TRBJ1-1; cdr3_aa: CASSLGQGAGNTEAFF; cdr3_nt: TGTGCCAGCAGTTTGGGACAGGGGGCGGGGAACACTGAAGCTTTCTTT
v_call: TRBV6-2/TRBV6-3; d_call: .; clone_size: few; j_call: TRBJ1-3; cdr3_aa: CASSSVLSGNTIYF; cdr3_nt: TGTGCCAGCAGTTCCGTACTCTCTGGAAACACCATATATTTT
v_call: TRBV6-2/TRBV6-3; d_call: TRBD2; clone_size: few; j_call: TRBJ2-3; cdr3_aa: CASSTTPGTTKVDTQYF; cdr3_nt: TGTGCCAGCAGTACTACCCCCGGGACTACGAAGGTAGATACGCAGTATTTT
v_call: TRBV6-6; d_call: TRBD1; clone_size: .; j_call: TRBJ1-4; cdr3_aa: CASRDRGHNNEKLFF; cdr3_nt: TGTGCCAGCAGGGACAGGGGGCATAATAATGAAAAACTGTTTTTT
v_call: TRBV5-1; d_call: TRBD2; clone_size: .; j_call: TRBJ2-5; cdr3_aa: CASSLALGLAGEETQYF; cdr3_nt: TGCGCCAGCAGCTTGGCCCTGGGACTAGCGGGAGAGGAGACCCAGTACTTC
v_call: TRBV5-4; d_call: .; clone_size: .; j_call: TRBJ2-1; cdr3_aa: CASSLEVSEVYNEQFF; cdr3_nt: TGTGCCAGCAGCTTGGAGGTTAGCGAGGTCTACAATGAGCAGTTCTTC
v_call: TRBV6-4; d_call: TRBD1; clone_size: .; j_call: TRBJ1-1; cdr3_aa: CASSDFRGTEAFF; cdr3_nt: TGTGCCAGCAGTGACTTCAGGGGGACTGAAGCTTTCTTT
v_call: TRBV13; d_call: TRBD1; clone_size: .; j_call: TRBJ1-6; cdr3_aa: CASSATGVNSPLHF; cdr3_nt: TGTGCCAGCAGCGCGACAGGGGTTAATTCACCCCTCCACTTT
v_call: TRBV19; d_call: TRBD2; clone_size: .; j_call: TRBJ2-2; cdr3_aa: CASKTSGVNTGELFF; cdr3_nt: TGTGCCAGTAAAACTAGCGGGGTGAACACCGGGGAGCTGTTTTTT
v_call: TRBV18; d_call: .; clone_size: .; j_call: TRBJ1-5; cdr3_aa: CASSPPTRLDRSNQPQHF; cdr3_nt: TGTGCCAGCTCACCTCCTACAAGGCTTGACAGAAGCAATCAGCCCCAGCATTTT
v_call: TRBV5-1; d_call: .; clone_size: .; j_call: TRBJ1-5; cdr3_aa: CASSLSGSNQPQHF; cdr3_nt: TGCGCCAGCAGCTTATCAGGTAGCAATCAGCCCCAGCATTTT
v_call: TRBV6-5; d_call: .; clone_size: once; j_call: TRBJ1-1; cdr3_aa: CASSGMARTEAFF; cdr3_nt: TGTGCCAGCAGCGGGATGGCGCGGACTGAAGCTTTCTTT
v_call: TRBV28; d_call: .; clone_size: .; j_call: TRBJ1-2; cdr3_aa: CASGGSDRAISGYTF; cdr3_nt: TGTGCCAGCGGGGGGTCGGACCGAGCCATATCCGGCTACACCTTC
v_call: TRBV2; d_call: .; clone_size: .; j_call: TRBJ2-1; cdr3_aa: CASSNGLSEGEQFF; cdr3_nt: TGTGCCAGCAGTAACGGCCTCTCAGAGGGTGAGCAGTTCTTC
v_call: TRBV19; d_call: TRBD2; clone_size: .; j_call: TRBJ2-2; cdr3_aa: CASTRSGGGGELFF; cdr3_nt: TGTGCCAGTACCCGTAGCGGGGGAGGCGGGGAGCTGTTTTTT
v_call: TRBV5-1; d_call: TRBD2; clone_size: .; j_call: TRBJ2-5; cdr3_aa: CASSAGLAQETQYF; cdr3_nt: TGCGCCAGCAGCGCCGGACTAGCCCAAGAGACCCAGTACTTC
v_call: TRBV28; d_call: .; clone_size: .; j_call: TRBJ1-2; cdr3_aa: CASISGLWNGYTF; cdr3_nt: TGTGCCAGCATATCGGGTTTGTGGAATGGCTACACCTTC
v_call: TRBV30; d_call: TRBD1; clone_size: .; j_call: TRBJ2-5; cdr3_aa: CAWSVGTGVETQYF; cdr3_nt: TGTGCCTGGAGTGTTGGGACAGGGGTCGAGACCCAGTACTTC